This T cell receptor (beta chain) was recorded in a study of tumor-infiltrating lymphocytes in oesophageal squamous cell carcinoma. Trimming took 2 bases from V and 0 from J, leaving 5 bases between them. The CDR3 length is 14 residues. TCRdb redid the calling of the PCR reads with MiXCR, one entry per CDR3 protein. Of approximately 12,000 distinct CDR3 sequences in the sample, around 50% were seen once. The receptor was isolated from a male donor with esophageal squamous cell carcinoma. The chain couples TRBV12-3 or TRBV12-4 to TRBJ2-1; D not certain. Specimen: esophageal tumor tissue. Here the CDR3 DNA reads TGTGCCAGCAGTTTAAGGAGCTCCTACAATGAGCAGTTCTTC. This codes for CASSLRSSYNEQFF.